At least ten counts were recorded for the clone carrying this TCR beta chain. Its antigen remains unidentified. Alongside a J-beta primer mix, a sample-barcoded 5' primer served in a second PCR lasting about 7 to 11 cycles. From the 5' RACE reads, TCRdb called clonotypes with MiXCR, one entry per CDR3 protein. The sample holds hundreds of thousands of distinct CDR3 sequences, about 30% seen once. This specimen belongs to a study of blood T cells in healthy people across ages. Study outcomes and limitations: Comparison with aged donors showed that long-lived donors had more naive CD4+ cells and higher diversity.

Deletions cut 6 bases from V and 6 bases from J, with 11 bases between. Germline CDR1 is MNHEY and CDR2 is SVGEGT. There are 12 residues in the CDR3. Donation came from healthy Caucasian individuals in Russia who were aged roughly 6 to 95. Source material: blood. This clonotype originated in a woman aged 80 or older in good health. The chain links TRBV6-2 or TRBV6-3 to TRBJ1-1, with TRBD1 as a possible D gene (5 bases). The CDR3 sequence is CASRPQGAEAFF. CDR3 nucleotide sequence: TGTGCCAGCAGACCACAAGGGGCTGAAGCTTTCTTT.